These 15 T cell receptor beta chains originate from one sample sequenced in a study of blood T cell repertoires in COVID-19. The method was immunoSEQ multiplex PCR; TCRdb's version includes in-frame clones alone and lacks a portion of them. The table has over 400,000 clones, roughly 88% seen once. Sequenced: peripheral blood. Receptors were obtained from a woman aged 25-40 years with active or convalescent COVID-19.

As DNA, the CDR3 is TGTGCCAGTAGTCCCTGGGGGCTCACTGAAGCTTTCTTT. It is translated as CASSPWGLTEAFF. V and J are TRBV19 and TRBJ1-1, with D tentatively TRBD1 (6 bases). The CDR3 spans 13 residues. CDR1 is LNHDA, CDR2 SQIVND, per germline (reference sequence). V was shortened by 5 bases and J by 4 bases, with 11 bases between the two germline ends.

The V gene is TRBV3-1 (or the pseudogene TRBV3-2), the J gene TRBJ2-2, with 12 bases identical to TRBD1. The CDR3 contains 16 residues. V trimming: 8 bases; J trimming: 6 bases; junction bases outside the gene matches: 10. Germline lookup yields CDR1 LGHDT and CDR2 YNNKEL (reference sequence). The CDR3 nucleotides are TGTGCCAGCTCGGCAGGGGACAGGGGGCGAGCCGGGGAGCTGTTTTTT. Translation: CASSAGDRGRAGELFF.

This clone was recorded once. V gene TRBV27 combines with J gene TRBJ2-6, with 9 bases fitting TRBD1. This CDR3 is built from 20 residues. Per germline, CDR1 MNHEY and CDR2 SMNVEV (reference sequence). The trim removed 0 bases at V and 1 base at J, leaving 10 bases unmatched. In nucleotides, the CDR3 is TGTGCCAGCAGTTTATCCAGCACCGGGACAGGGTTGTCTGGGGCCAACGTCCTGACTTTC. This codes for CASSLSSTGTGLSGANVLTF. The full variable domain, rest sourced from reference TRBV27 and TRBJ2-6, is EAQVTQNPRYLITVTGKKLTVTCSQNMNHEYMSWYRQDPGLGLRQIYYSMNVEVTDKGDVPEGYKVSRKEKRNFPLILESPSPNQTSLYFCASSLSSTGTGLSGANVLTFGAGSRLTVL.

This clone was counted between two and nine times. V usage is TRBV5-4 and J usage is TRBJ1-1; the match to TRBD1 covers 10 bases. This CDR3 has 17 amino acids. The germline CDR1 and CDR2 sequences are SGHNT and YYREEE (reference sequence). J gave up 3 bases and V 2 bases, and 10 bases lay outside the gene matches. CDR3 nucleotides: TGTGCCAGCAGCTTAGTGGGGACAGGGGTCTCTGACACTGAAGCTTTCTTT. Translating gives CASSLVGTGVSDTEAFF.

Written as DNA, the CDR3 is TGCGCCAGCAGCCAAGGGCCTTTGGGGGGGAACACTGAAGCTTTCTTT. Its protein product is CASSQGPLGGNTEAFF. The chain couples TRBV4-1 to TRBJ1-1; perhaps TRBD1 as D (5 bases). V was trimmed by 1 base and J by 1 base, leaving 13 bases between them. The CDR3 runs 16 residues. Germline CDR1 MGHRA, CDR2 YSYEKL.

The CDR3 DNA sequence: TGTGCCAGCAGCTTAGCCGGACTAGCTAGCGAGCAGTACTTC. The encoded protein is CASSLAGLASEQYF. The chain combines TRBV7-9 with TRBJ2-7; TRBD2 matches at 8 bases. V lost 0 bases to trimming and J lost 6 bases; unmatched junction nucleotides: 4. CDR1 and CDR2 from the germline V gene are SEHNR and FQNEAQ (reference sequence). The CDR3 covers 14 residues.

The J gene is TRBJ2-2, the V gene TRBV7-8; 7 bases line up with TRBD1. Germline V gene sequence: CDR1 SGHVS, CDR2 FQNEAQ. This CDR3 has 15 amino acids. The V and J ends lost 4 bases and 8 bases, in that order; junction bases with no gene match: 10. CDR3 DNA: TGTGCCAGCAGCTCATCGGGACAGCGGCCGGGGGAGCTGTTTTTT. It codes for CASSSSGQRPGELFF.

This rearrangement joins TRBV2 to TRBJ1-5; perhaps TRBD1 as D (5 bases). Looked up from germline, CDR1 is SNHLY and CDR2 is FYNNEI. The CDR3 consists of 14 residues. The CDR3 DNA reads TGTGCTGGAAGCAAGGGGCATAGCAATCAGCCCCAGCATTTT. Its protein is CAGSKGHSNQPQHF.

This sequence joins TRBV7-9 and TRBJ1-3; 9 bases align to TRBD1. The length of the CDR3 is 17 residues. Germline V lookup: CDR1 SEHNR, CDR2 FQNEAQ (reference sequence). The ends lost 2 bases at V and 5 bases at J; junction bases unmatched: 10. CDR3 coding DNA: TGTGCCAGCAGCTTAAATCGGACAGGGGTATTTAGAAACACCATATATTTT. It translates to CASSLNRTGVFRNTIYF.

This chain connects TRBV12-3 or TRBV12-4 to TRBJ2-7; D is unclear. Trimming took 4 bases from V and 2 from J, leaving 6 bases between them. The CDR3 loop spans 12 amino acids. The CDR3 DNA is TGTGCCAGCAGTTGGCAAACCTACGAGCAGTACTTC. This encodes CASSWQTYEQYF.

This clone was detected only a few times. This sequence joins TRBV3-1 (or the pseudogene TRBV3-2) and TRBJ1-5, with a possible D match to TRBD1 (6 bases). Germline-derived CDR1 and CDR2 are LGHDT and YNNKEL (reference sequence). V gave up 0 bases and J gave up 7 bases, with 13 bases separating them. CDR3 length equals 15 residues. As DNA, the CDR3 is TGTGCCAGCAGCCAAGATCGCGGGGGCAGGCAGCCCCAGCATTTT. It yields the protein CASSQDRGGRQPQHF.

This sequence joins TRBV27 and TRBJ1-1; D perhaps matches TRBD1 (6 bases). This CDR3 contains 13 residues. Per germline, CDR1 MNHEY and CDR2 SMNVEV (reference sequence). V lost 6 bases and J 7 bases, leaving 15 bases between the germline ends. CDR3 nucleotide sequence: TGTGCCAGCAGAGACCGACAGGCAATTGAAGCTTTCTTT. Its translation: CASRDRQAIEAFF.

The V gene is TRBV7-8, the J gene TRBJ1-6; 8 bases are a match to TRBD1. This CDR3 is built from 18 residues. The junction had 15 bases not matched to a gene; V was cut back by 1 base and J by 10 bases. Per the germline V gene, CDR1 is SGHVS and CDR2 is FQNEAQ. CDR3 sequence: CASSLGSIIGTGRSPLHF. CDR3 bases: TGTGCCAGCAGCTTAGGTAGTATTATCGGGACAGGAAGATCACCCCTCCACTTT.

This clone was found a few times. The chain employs TRBV12-2 and TRBJ2-3; the D call of TRBD2 is as the table states it, not checked on the DNA. TRBV12-2 is deemed a pseudogene. The CDR3 runs to 14 residues. CDR3 residues: CASRLREGTDTQYF. CDR3 nucleotides: TGTGCAAGTCGCTTGCGGGAGGGCACAGATACGCAGTATTTT.

The genes are TRBV3-1 (or the pseudogene TRBV3-2) and TRBJ1-2; 7 bases are a match to TRBD1. CDR3 length: 16 amino acids. Germline assignment: CDR1 LGHDT and CDR2 YNNKEL (reference sequence). V lost 0 bases and J lost 6; bases outside the gene matches: 10. Here the CDR3 DNA reads TGTGCCAGCAGCCAAGAGTCAACCGGGACAGTGAATGGCTACACCTTC. It translates to CASSQESTGTVNGYTF.